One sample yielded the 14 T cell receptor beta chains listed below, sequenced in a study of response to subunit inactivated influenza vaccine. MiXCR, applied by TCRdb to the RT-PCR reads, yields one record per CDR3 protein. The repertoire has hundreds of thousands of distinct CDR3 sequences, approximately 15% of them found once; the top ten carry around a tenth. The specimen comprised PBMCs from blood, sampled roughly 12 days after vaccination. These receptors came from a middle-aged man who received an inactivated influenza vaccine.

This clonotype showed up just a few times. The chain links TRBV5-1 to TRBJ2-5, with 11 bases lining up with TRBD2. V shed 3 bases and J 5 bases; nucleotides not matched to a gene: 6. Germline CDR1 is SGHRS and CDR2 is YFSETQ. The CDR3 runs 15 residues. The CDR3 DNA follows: TGCGCCAGCAGCTCATCAGGGACTAGCGGTGAGACCCAGTACTTC. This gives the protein CASSSSGTSGETQYF.

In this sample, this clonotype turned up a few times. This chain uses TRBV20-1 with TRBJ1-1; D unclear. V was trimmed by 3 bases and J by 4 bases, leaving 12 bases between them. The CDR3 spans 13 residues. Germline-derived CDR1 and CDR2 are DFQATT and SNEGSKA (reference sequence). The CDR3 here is CSARREWGTEAFF. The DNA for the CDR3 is TGCAGTGCTAGGAGGGAGTGGGGCACTGAAGCTTTCTTT.

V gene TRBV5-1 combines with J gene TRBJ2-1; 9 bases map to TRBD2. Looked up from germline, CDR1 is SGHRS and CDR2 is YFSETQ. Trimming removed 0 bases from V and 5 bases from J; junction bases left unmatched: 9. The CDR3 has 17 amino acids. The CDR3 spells CASSLGVGVAGDNEQFF. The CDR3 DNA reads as TGCGCCAGCAGCTTGGGAGTCGGGGTAGCGGGGGACAATGAGCAGTTCTTC.

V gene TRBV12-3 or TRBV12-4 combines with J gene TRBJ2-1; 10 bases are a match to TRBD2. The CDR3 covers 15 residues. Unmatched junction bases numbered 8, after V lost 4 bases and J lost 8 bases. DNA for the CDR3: TGTGCCAGCAGTTCGAGCGGGAGGGGTGGGGATGAGCAGTTCTTC. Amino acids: CASSSSGRGGDEQFF.

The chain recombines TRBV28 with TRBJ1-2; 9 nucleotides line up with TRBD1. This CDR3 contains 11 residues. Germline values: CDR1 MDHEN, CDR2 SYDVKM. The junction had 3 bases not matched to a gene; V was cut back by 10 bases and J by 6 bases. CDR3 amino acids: CATWTGDGYTF. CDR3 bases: TGTGCCACCTGGACAGGGGATGGCTACACCTTC.

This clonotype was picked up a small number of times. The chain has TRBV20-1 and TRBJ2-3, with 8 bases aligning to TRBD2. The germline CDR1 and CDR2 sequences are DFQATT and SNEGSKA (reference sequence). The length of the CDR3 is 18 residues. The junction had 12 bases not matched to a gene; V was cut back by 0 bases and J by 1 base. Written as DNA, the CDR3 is TGCAGTGCTAGAGAGCGGGCGGGAGGTGATTGGCGCACAGATACGCAGTATTTT. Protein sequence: CSARERAGGDWRTDTQYF.

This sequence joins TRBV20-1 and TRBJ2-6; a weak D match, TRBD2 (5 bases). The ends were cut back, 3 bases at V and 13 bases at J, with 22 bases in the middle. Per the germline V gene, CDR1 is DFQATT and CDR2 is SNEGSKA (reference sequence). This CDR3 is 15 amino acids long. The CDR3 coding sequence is TGCAGTGCTAGCCATCCGGTCGGACTGTCCAGTGTCCTGACTTTC. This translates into CSASHPVGLSSVLTF.

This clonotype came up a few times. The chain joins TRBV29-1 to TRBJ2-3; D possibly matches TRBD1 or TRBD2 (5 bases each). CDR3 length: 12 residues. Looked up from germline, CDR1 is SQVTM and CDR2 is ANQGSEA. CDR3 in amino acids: CSSPGLGDTQYF. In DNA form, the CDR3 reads TGCAGTAGCCCGGGGCTTGGAGATACGCAGTATTTT.

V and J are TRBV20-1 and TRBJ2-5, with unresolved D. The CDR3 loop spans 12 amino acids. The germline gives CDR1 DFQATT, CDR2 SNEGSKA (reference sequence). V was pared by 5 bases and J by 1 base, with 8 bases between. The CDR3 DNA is TGCAGTGCTTTGACTCTCCAAGAGACCCAGTACTTC. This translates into CSALTLQETQYF.

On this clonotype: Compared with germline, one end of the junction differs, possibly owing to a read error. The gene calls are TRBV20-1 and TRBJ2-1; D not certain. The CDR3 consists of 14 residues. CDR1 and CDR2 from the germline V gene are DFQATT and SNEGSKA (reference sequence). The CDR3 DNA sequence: TGCAGTGCTCGAGACTCGAAAACCTCGAATGAGCAGTTCTTC. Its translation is CSARDSKTSNEQFF.

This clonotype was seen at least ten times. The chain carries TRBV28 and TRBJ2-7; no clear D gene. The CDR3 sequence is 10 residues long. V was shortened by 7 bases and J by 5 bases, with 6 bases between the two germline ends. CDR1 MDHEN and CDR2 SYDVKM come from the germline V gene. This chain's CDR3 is CASNGNEQYF. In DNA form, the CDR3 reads TGTGCCAGCAATGGAAACGAGCAGTACTTC.

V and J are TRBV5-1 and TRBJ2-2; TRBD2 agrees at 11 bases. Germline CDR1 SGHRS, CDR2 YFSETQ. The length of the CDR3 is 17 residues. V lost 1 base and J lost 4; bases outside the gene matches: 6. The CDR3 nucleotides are TGCGCCAGCAGCTTGTCTAGCGGGAGGCCGGGCACCGGGGAGCTGTTTTTT. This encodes CASSLSSGRPGTGELFF.

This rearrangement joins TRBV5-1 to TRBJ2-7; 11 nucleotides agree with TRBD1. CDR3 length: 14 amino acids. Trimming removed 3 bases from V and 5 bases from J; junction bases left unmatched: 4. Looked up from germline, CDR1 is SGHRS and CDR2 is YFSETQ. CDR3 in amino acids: CASSSGQGVDEQYF. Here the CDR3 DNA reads TGCGCCAGCAGCTCGGGACAGGGGGTTGACGAGCAGTACTTC.

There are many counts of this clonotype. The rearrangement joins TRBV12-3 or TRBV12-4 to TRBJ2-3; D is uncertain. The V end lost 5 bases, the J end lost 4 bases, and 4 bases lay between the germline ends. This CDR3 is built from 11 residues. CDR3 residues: CASSISDTQYF. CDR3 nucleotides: TGTGCCAGCAGTATCTCAGATACGCAGTATTTT.